The next 5 T cell receptor beta chains were all read from a single sample in a study of tumor and adjacent non-tumor tissue in lung cancer. The library came from three nested PCR rounds adapted from ARM-PCR protocols. From the multiplex PCR reads, TCRdb called clonotypes with MiXCR, one entry per CDR3 protein. Of some 100,000 distinct CDR3 sequences in the sample, 65% are singletons; the top ten hold around 19%. The template was RNA from unsorted bulk tissue. The normal lung tissue was taken more than 3 cm from the tumor edge. Material for sequencing was distant non-tumor lung tissue. Receptor source: a man aged 25-45 years with non-small cell lung cancer.

Of note for this clonotype: A junction end diverges from the germline sequence, so it may reflect a read error. The rearrangement links TRBV29-1 to TRBJ1-4, with 7 bases matching TRBD1. The CDR3 is 13 amino acids. The germline CDR1 and CDR2 sequences are SQVTM and ANQGSEA. CDR3 coding DNA: TGCAGCGTTGAAACAGGGGCGAATGGAAAACTGTTTTTT. Amino acid sequence: CSVETGANGKLFF.

As regards this clonotype: A much bigger clone sits one base away, suggesting this may be a read error. V and J are TRBV6-2 or TRBV6-3 and TRBJ2-1; D ambiguous. This CDR3 is 13 amino acids long. Germline V gene data show CDR1 as MNHEY and CDR2 as SVGEGT. Between the trimmed V and J ends, which lost 6 bases and 9 bases, there was a span of 15 bases. The CDR3 is CASSSHLGSEQFF. The DNA of the CDR3 is TGTGCCAGCAGCTCCCATCTTGGAAGTGAGCAGTTCTTC.

In regard to this clonotype: An end of the junction differs from the germline gene, which may be a read error. The chain combines TRBV11-2 with TRBJ2-5, with D possibly being TRBD1 or TRBD2 (5 bases each). Germline lookup yields CDR1 SGHAT and CDR2 FQNNGV. There are 15 residues in the CDR3. The CDR3 region has the DNA TGTGCCAGCAGCTCCGGGACCGCGTACCAAGAGGCCCAGTACTTT. Protein sequence: CASSSGTAYQEAQYF.

Comment on this clonotype: This CDR3 fails to terminate in the conserved phenylalanine or tryptophan, so it likely reflects a read error. The chain couples TRBV5-4 to TRBJ2-2; TRBD2 might be the D (6 bases). Germline V gene sequence: CDR1 SGHNT, CDR2 YYREEE (reference sequence). This CDR3 comprises 13 residues. CDR3 protein: CANSGQNTGELFS. Here the CDR3 DNA reads TGTGCCAACAGCGGGCAGAACACCGGGGAGCTGTTTTCT.

This clonotype appeared a few times. The V and J genes are TRBV5-1 and TRBJ1-5; 8 positions agree with TRBD1. Germline V gives CDR1 SGHRS, CDR2 YFSETQ. V shed 2 bases, J shed 0 bases, and the junction held 10 bases outside the gene matches. The CDR3 loop spans 18 amino acids. CDR3 protein: CASSLPGQGANSNQPQHF. The CDR3 region has the DNA TGCGCCAGCAGCTTACCTGGTCAGGGGGCGAATAGCAATCAGCCCCAGCATTTT.